A single sample gave rise to the 8 T cell receptor beta chains below, sequenced in a study of T cell responses to AZD1222 COVID-19 vaccine. Only in-frame clones appear in the TCRdb table, and some are missing; sequencing was by immunoSEQ multiplex PCR. The data show about 170,000 clones, with about nine tenths seen just once and roughly 4% held by the top ten. Sample: peripheral blood, taken 28 days after the second dose of the MenACWY control vaccine. These receptors originate from an adult who received the MenACWY meningococcal vaccine as a control.

The rearrangement uses TRBV30 and TRBJ2-7; tentative D call: TRBD2 (7 bases). V was cut by 0 bases and J by 3 bases, with 12 bases left in between. The CDR3 covers 14 residues. Germline CDR1 GTSNPN, CDR2 SVGIG (reference sequence). CDR3 bases: TGTGCCTGGAGTGTAGGGGGAGGGATCTACGAGCAGTACTTC. Protein product: CAWSVGGGIYEQYF.

The chain links TRBV24-1 to TRBJ2-7, with a possible D match to TRBD1 (6 bases). The CDR3 runs to 13 residues. Germline V gene sequence: CDR1 KGHDR, CDR2 SFDVKD. V was pared by 5 bases and J by 3 bases, with 10 bases between. This CDR3 reads CATSGRGGYEQYF. The CDR3 coding sequence is TGTGCCACCAGTGGCAGGGGCGGCTACGAGCAGTACTTC.

The rearrangement joins TRBV5-1 to TRBJ2-4, with D perhaps TRBD2 (5 bases). This CDR3 region has 19 residues. The V end was cut by 4 bases, the J end by 1 base, with 24 bases between. Germline CDR1 and CDR2: SGHRS and YFSETQ. CDR3 DNA sequence: TGCGCCAGCAGCCTTAGACAAATCAATCTCCTAGCTGCCAAAAACATTCAGTACTTC. This translates into CASSLRQINLLAAKNIQYF. The whole variable domain, remainder taken from reference TRBV5-1 and TRBJ2-4, is KAGVTQTPRYLIKTRGQQVTLSCSPISGHRSVSWYQQTPGQGLQFLFEYFSETQRNKGNFPGRFSGRQFSNSRSEMNVSTLELGDSALYLCASSLRQINLLAAKNIQYFGAGTRLSVL.

The chain employs TRBV6-1 and TRBJ2-7; 9 positions match TRBD1. With 1 base clipped from V and 2 bases from J, the junction kept 3 bases outside the gene matches. Germline loops: CDR1 MNHNS, CDR2 SASEGT. The CDR3 extends over 15 amino acids. CDR3 sequence reads: CASSEGQGVTYEQYF. Written as DNA, the CDR3 is TGTGCCAGCAGTGAAGGACAGGGGGTGACCTACGAGCAGTACTTC.

CDR3 sequence reads: CASRVGQGSYEQYF. The CDR3, as DNA: TGTGCCAGCAGAGTGGGACAAGGCTCCTACGAGCAGTACTTC. The J gene is TRBJ2-7, the V gene TRBV27; tentatively, D is TRBD1 (6 bases). Trimming cost V 6 bases and J 0 bases, with 12 bases left between them. The CDR3 runs to 14 residues. Germline V gene lookup returns CDR1 MNHEY and CDR2 SMNVEV (reference sequence).

V and J are TRBV10-3 and TRBJ1-4; 12 bases are shared with TRBD1. The CDR3 contains 13 residues. Per germline, CDR1 ENHRY and CDR2 SYGVKD. The trim removed 10 bases at V and 6 bases at J, leaving 3 bases unmatched. The DNA for the CDR3 is TGTGCCACCAGGGACAGGGGGCATGAAAAACTGTTTTTT. Its translation: CATRDRGHEKLFF.

The V call is TRBV6-1, the J call TRBJ2-1, with D perhaps TRBD1 or TRBD2 (5 bases each). Germline CDR1 and CDR2: MNHNS and SASEGT. The CDR3 length is 15 residues. Trimming took off 3 bases at V and 4 bases at J, with 13 bases between the two ends. In nucleotides, the CDR3 is TGTGCCAGCAGTGAGAGAGGGGAAGGTTACAATGAGCAGTTCTTC. It yields the protein CASSERGEGYNEQFF.

V is TRBV18 and J is TRBJ1-4; D gene uncertain. CDR1 and CDR2 (germline): KGHSH, LQKENI. The ends were cut back, 0 bases at V and 5 bases at J, with 7 bases in the middle. The CDR3 covers 14 residues. Here the CDR3 reads CASSPPALNEKLFF. For the CDR3, the DNA is TGTGCCAGCTCACCACCGGCCCTCAATGAAAAACTGTTTTTT. The entire variable domain, with the rest obtained from reference TRBV18 and TRBJ1-4, is as follows: NAGVMQNPRHLVRRRGQEARLRCSPMKGHSHVYWYRQLPEEGLKFMVYLQKENIIDESGMPKERFSAEFPKEGPSILRIQQVVRGDSAAYFCASSPPALNEKLFFGSGTQLSVL.